Listed below are T cell receptor beta chains from one sample, sequenced in a study of cytomegalovirus exposure and HLA in healthy donors. TCRdb keeps only in-frame clones here, not all; method: immunoSEQ multiplex PCR. The table records 150,000 to 250,000 clones, 82% of them present only once. The sample taken for sequencing was PBMCs. All receptors come from a boy aged 2-9 years in good health and CMV-seronegative. Each CDR3 is given with its conserved first and last residue. The D gene is left open where the match is weak. A clone size is listed for some rows: how often the clone was seen (once, few, many), or a class if it is expanded.

TRBJ1-1,TRBD1,TRBV14,NA,TGTGCCAGCAGCCTCGGACAGGGGTCTGAAGCTTTCTTT,CASSLGQGSEAFF
TRBJ2-3,NA,TRBV4-1,NA,TGCGCCAGCAGCCAGGGCCAGATCACAGATACGCAGTATTTT,CASSQGQITDTQYF
TRBJ2-3,TRBD2,TRBV5-1,NA,TGCGCCAGCAGACCACCAGGACTAGCGGGGGGGTCAGATACGCAGTATTTT,CASRPPGLAGGSDTQYF
TRBJ2-1,NA,TRBV9,NA,TGTGCCAGCAGAGCGATCGGGACTCCAAACAATGAGCAGTTCTTC,CASRAIGTPNNEQFF
TRBJ2-7,NA,TRBV7-9,NA,TGTGCCAGCAGCTTAGACCCACAGGGATTCTACGAGCAGTACTTC,CASSLDPQGFYEQYF
TRBJ1-2,NA,TRBV14,NA,TGTGCCAGCAGCTCAGGATACTATGGCTACACCTTC,CASSSGYYGYTF
TRBJ1-3,NA,TRBV15,NA,TGTGCCACCAGCAGAGGCCCAGACACCCACTCTGGAAACACCATATATTTT,CATSRGPDTHSGNTIYF
TRBJ2-3,TRBD2,TRBV25-1,NA,TGTGCCAGCAGTGAATTGGGACTAGCGACAGATACGCAGTATTTT,CASSELGLATDTQYF
TRBJ1-1,TRBD1,TRBV18,few,TGTGCCAGCTCGCTTGACAGGGGGAACACTGAAGCTTTCTTT,CASSLDRGNTEAFF
TRBJ2-3,NA,TRBV7-2,NA,TGTGCCAGCAGCTGGGGCTCAGATACGCAGTATTTT,CASSWGSDTQYF
TRBJ1-2,TRBD1,TRBV5-4,NA,TGTGCCAGCAGCCCTACCGACAGGGGTCATGCCGATGGCTACACCTTC,CASSPTDRGHADGYTF
TRBJ2-7,NA,TRBV6-6,NA,TGTGCCAGCAGTTACCCACGGGACACGGCCGAGCAGTACTTC,CASSYPRDTAEQYF
TRBJ2-7,TRBD1,TRBV5-5,NA,TGTGCCAGCAGTCGACAGGGCTACGAGCAGTACTTC,CASSRQGYEQYF
TRBJ1-1,NA,TRBV7-3,NA,TGTGCCAGCAGCTTACGACCAGGTAGTAGTGAAGCTTTCTTT,CASSLRPGSSEAFF
TRBJ2-1,NA,TRBV5-1,NA,TGCGCCAGCAGCTTGGGCGTTTCGAGCGGGTTAAATGAGCAGTTCTTC,CASSLGVSSGLNEQFF
TRBJ2-2,NA,TRBV9,NA,TGTGCCAGCAGCGTAGAGGCGGCAACGATGGGCGGGGAGCTGTTTTTT,CASSVEAATMGGELFF
TRBJ2-7,NA,TRBV4-2,NA,TGTGCCAGCAGCCAAGACGCGCCCGCGGGTCCCTCCTACGAGCAGTACTTC,CASSQDAPAGPSYEQYF
TRBJ1-1,NA,TRBV30,NA,TGTGCCTGGAACAGTAGGTTGAACACTGAAGCTTTCTTT,CAWNSRLNTEAFF
TRBJ2-3,TRBD2,TRBV4-2,few,TGTGCCAGCAGTCCTAAAGGGACTAGCGGGGGTGTGGATACGCAGTATTTT,CASSPKGTSGGVDTQYF
TRBJ2-7,TRBD2,TRBV9,NA,TGTGCCAGCGGGCCTGGCGGGAGGGGCCAATACGAGCAGTACTTC,CASGPGGRGQYEQYF
TRBJ1-1,TRBD1,TRBV5-6,NA,TGTGCCAGCAGCCCCAGACAGGGTTCCAGGGGTGAAGCTTTCTTT,CASSPRQGSRGEAFF
TRBJ2-7,TRBD2,TRBV12-5,once,TGTGCTAGTGGCCCGGGGAGGGGACTAGCGGGGGGGCTGCACCCCTACGAGCAGTACTTC,CASGPGRGLAGGLHPYEQYF
TRBJ2-7,NA,TRBV7-2,NA,TGTGCCAGCAGCTCTAGACAGCAACCCTACGAGCAGTACTTC,CASSSRQQPYEQYF
TRBJ2-3,TRBD2,TRBV30,NA,TGTGCCTGGAAGATGGTTCGGGGACTAGCGGGGGGGCTCACAGATACGCAGTATTTT,CAWKMVRGLAGGLTDTQYF
TRBJ1-2,NA,TRBV4-2,few,TGTGCCAGCAGCCACCCCGACCAGGGGAATCCTGGCTACACCTTC,CASSHPDQGNPGYTF
TRBJ1-4,NA,TRBV5-4,once,TGTGCCAGCAGCTTGGGGGGCGGCCCCAGTTTCGCTCGATCTGAAAAACTGTTTTTT,CASSLGGGPSFARSEKLFF
TRBJ2-5,TRBD2,TRBV5-1,few,TGCGCCAGCAGCTTGGGACTAGCGGGGGATCCGTACCAAGAGACCCAGTACTTC,CASSLGLAGDPYQETQYF
TRBJ2-1,NA,TRBV6-1,NA,TGTGCCAGCAGTGACGGAGGGGAGGTGGAGCAGTTCTTC,CASSDGGEVEQFF
TRBJ1-2,NA,TRBV6-6,NA,TGTGCCTGCAGTTACGACCAGGGGAGCATTTCCTATGGCTACACCTTC,CACSYDQGSISYGYTF
TRBJ1-2,TRBD1,TRBV6-1,NA,TGTGCCAGCAGCCCCGGACAGGGGGGCTATGGCTACACCTTC,CASSPGQGGYGYTF
TRBJ2-7,NA,TRBV7-9,NA,TGTGCCAGCAGCATAACAGGGCACGAGCAGTACTTC,CASSITGHEQYF
TRBJ2-7,NA,TRBV6-5,NA,TGTGCCAGCAGTTACCGGACAGACTCCTACGAGCAGTACTTC,CASSYRTDSYEQYF
TRBJ1-1,NA,TRBV19,NA,TGTGCCAGTAGTATTGCGGGGGGAACTGAAGCTTTCTTT,CASSIAGGTEAFF
TRBJ2-7,NA,TRBV11-2,NA,TGTGCCAGCAGGGGAGACAGGAGCTACGAGCAGTACTTC,CASRGDRSYEQYF
TRBJ2-7,TRBD1,TRBV30,NA,TGTGCCTGGAGGGGACAGGGTCTAGCCTACGAGCAGTACTTC,CAWRGQGLAYEQYF
TRBJ1-6,NA,TRBV6-6,NA,TGTGCCACCAGGGTACAGCCGGGGAATTCACCCCTCCACTTT,CATRVQPGNSPLHF
TRBJ2-3,TRBD2,TRBV6-1,few,TGTGCCAGCAGTGAAAGGGGCACGGGGGGGCGCACAGATACGCAGTATTTT,CASSERGTGGRTDTQYF
TRBJ1-4,NA,TRBV7-9,NA,TGTGCCAGCAGCCCAGGGCAGGGGTTAGGAAAACTGTTTTTT,CASSPGQGLGKLFF
TRBJ2-3,NA,TRBV13,once,TGTGCCAGCAGCCCCGGGACTGTGCATGTAGATACGCAGTATTTT,CASSPGTVHVDTQYF
TRBJ2-2,NA,TRBV29-1,NA,TGCAGCGTTGGGCGACAGCTCACCGGGGAGCTGTTTTTT,CSVGRQLTGELFF
TRBJ2-7,NA,TRBV6-5,NA,TGTGCCAGCAGAATTGGGGCCGAGCAGTACTTC,CASRIGAEQYF
TRBJ1-4,NA,TRBV5-4,NA,TGTGCCAGCAGCCCCGACAGGCGAATCGAAAAACTGTTTTTT,CASSPDRRIEKLFF
TRBJ1-2,NA,TRBV27,few,TGTGCCACATCACAGGGAACGGACTATGGCTACACCTTC,CATSQGTDYGYTF
TRBJ2-3,NA,TRBV11-3,NA,TGTGCCAGCAGCTTAGGGGCCAGGTGGGTTCCAGATACGCAGTATTTT,CASSLGARWVPDTQYF
TRBJ1-2,TRBD1,TRBV30,NA,TGTGCCTGGAGTGACCGACAGGGGGTAGACTATGGCTACACCTTC,CAWSDRQGVDYGYTF
TRBJ1-3,TRBD1,TRBV4-3,NA,TGCGCCAGCAGCCAAGGCCCAGGGGGAGGAAACACCATATATTTT,CASSQGPGGGNTIYF
TRBJ2-7,NA,TRBV6-1,NA,TGTGCCACCTCCAGTGAGGGGGCGGGGGAGCAGTACTTC,CATSSEGAGEQYF
TRBJ2-3,TRBD1,TRBV19,few,TGTGCCAGTAGTATGAGGGACAGCCTTTCAGATACGCAGTATTTT,CASSMRDSLSDTQYF
TRBJ2-3,NA,TRBV7-2,NA,TGTGCCAGCAGCTTAAGGTCCCCGACTCCCGCAGGGGCAGATACGCAGTATTTT,CASSLRSPTPAGADTQYF
TRBJ1-2,TRBD1,TRBV4-2,NA,TGTGCCAGCAGCCAAGAGTGTTCGGTAAGTTCAGGGGGCTGTGGCTACACCTTC,CASSQECSVSSGGCGYTF
TRBJ2-1,TRBD1,TRBV7-6,NA,TGTGCCAGCAGCGTACAGACAGGGGGAGGCTCCTACAATGAGCAGTTCTTC,CASSVQTGGGSYNEQFF
TRBJ1-2,NA,TRBV15,few,TGTGCCACCAGCAGAGTCCCAGGGGCCCCAGAGGACTATGGCTACACCTTC,CATSRVPGAPEDYGYTF
TRBJ1-1,NA,TRBV4-3,few,TGCGCCAGCAGCCGACAAATGAACACTGAAGCTTTCTTT,CASSRQMNTEAFF
TRBJ1-6,NA,TRBV5-6,NA,TGTGCCAGCAGCTTGGTAGAAGATAATTCACCCCTCCACTTT,CASSLVEDNSPLHF
TRBJ2-7,NA,TRBV13,NA,TGTGCCAGCAGCCCCGGGACGGGGGTCTACGAGCAGTACTTC,CASSPGTGVYEQYF
TRBJ1-4,NA,TRBV10-3,NA,TGTGCCATCAGGGCTCGGGAGTCGCCTAATGAAAAACTGTTTTTT,CAIRARESPNEKLFF
TRBJ1-2,TRBD1,TRBV27,NA,TGTGCCAGCAGGCCCGCGGGACAGTATGGCTACACCTTC,CASRPAGQYGYTF
TRBJ2-1,TRBD2,TRBV7-6,NA,TGTGCCAGCAGCTCGCTAGCGGGGGCCAGGAATGAGCAGTTCTTC,CASSSLAGARNEQFF
TRBJ1-4,NA,TRBV4-3,NA,TGCGCCAGCAGCCAGGGGGGGGGTCTTGGTGAAAAACTGTTTTTT,CASSQGGGLGEKLFF
TRBJ1-2,NA,TRBV14,NA,TGTGCCAGCAGCTTACAAGGGACTCCCTGGGGCTATGGCTACACCTTC,CASSLQGTPWGYGYTF